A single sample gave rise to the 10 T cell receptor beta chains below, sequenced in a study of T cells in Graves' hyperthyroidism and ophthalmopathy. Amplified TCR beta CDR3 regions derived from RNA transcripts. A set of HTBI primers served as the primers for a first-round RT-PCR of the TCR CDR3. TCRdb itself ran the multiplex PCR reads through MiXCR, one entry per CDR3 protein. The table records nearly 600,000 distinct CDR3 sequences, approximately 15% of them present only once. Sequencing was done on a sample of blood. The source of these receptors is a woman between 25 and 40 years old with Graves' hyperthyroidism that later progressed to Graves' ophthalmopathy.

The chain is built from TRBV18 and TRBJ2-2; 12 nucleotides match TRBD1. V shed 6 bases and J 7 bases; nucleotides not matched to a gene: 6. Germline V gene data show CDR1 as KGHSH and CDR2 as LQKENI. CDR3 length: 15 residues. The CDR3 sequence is CASSQGQGADGELFF. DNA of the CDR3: TGTGCCAGCTCGCAGGGACAGGGGGCGGACGGGGAGCTGTTTTTT.

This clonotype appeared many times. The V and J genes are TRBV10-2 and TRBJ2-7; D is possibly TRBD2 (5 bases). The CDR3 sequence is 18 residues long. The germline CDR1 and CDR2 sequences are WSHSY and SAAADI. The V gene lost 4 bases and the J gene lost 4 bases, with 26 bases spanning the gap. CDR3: CASSGSTLRVDFSYEQYF. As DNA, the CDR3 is TGCGCCAGCAGTGGGTCAACTCTGCGGGTCGACTTCTCTTACGAGCAGTACTTC.

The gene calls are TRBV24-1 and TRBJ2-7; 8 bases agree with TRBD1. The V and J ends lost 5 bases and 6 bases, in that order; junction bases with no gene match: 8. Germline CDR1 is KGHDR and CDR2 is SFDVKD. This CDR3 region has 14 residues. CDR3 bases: TGTGCCACCAGTGGTTGGACAGGGAAGGGCGAGCAGTACTTC. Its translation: CATSGWTGKGEQYF.

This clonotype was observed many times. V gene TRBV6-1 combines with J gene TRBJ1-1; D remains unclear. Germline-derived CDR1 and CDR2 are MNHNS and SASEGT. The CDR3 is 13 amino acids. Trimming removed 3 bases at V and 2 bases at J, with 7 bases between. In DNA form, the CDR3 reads TGTGCCAGCAGTGACGGGAGAAACACTGAAGCTTTCTTT. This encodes CASSDGRNTEAFF.

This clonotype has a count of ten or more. CDR3 nucleotide sequence: TGTGCCAGCAGTTACGAGGGGACTAGCGGGAGTGAGGAGACCCAGTACTTC. Translation: CASSYEGTSGSEETQYF. The chain joins TRBV6-5 to TRBJ2-5; 14 bases align to TRBD2. The trim removed 2 bases at V and 5 bases at J, leaving 7 bases unmatched. Germline-derived CDR1 and CDR2 are MNHEY and SVGAGI. The CDR3 spans 17 residues.

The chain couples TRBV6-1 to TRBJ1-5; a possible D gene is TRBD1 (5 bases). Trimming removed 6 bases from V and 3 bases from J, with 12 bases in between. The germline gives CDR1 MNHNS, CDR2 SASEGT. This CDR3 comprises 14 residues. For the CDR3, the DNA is TGTGCCAGCAGGGGGGGGGTAACCAATCAGCCCCAGCATTTT. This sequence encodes CASRGGVTNQPQHF.

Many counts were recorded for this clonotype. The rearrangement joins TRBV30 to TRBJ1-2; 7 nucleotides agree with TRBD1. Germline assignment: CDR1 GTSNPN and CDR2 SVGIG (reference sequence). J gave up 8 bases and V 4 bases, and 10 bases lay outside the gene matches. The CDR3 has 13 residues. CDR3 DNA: TGTGCCTGGAAGTTGGCAGGGGGAGGGGGCTACACCTTC. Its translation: CAWKLAGGGGYTF.

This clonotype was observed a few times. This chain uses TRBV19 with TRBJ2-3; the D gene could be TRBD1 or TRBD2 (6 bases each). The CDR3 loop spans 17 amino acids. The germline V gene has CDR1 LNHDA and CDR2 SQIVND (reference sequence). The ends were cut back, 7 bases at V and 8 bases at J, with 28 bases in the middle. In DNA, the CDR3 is TGTGCCAGTACCCCTAGATCGGCGGGACAAGTCAAGTCTACGCAGTATTTT. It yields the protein CASTPRSAGQVKSTQYF.

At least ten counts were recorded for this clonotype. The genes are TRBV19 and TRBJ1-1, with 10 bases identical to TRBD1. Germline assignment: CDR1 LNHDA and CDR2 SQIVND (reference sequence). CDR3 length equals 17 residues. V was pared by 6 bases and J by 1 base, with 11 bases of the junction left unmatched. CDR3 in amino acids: CASSPRTGGGGNTEAFF. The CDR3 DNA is TGTGCCAGTAGCCCCCGGACAGGGGGTGGAGGGAACACTGAAGCTTTCTTT.

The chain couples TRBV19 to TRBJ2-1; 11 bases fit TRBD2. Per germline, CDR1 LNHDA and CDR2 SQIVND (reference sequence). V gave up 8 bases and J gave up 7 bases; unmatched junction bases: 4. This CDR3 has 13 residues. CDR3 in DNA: TGTGCCAGTCGACTAGCGGGACTAAATGAGCAGTTCTTC. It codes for CASRLAGLNEQFF.